This T cell receptor beta chain was recovered during a study of CD8+ T cells in alopecia areata. Extracted RNA was reverse transcribed, and the resulting cDNA served as sequencing template. TCRdb's table, derived via immunoSEQ multiplex PCR, lists solely in-frame clones and lacks some. The sample includes some 130,000 clones, approximately 48% seen only once; the top ten take about 19%. V dropped 1 base and J dropped 3 bases, with 9 bases sitting between them. The CDR3 loop spans 15 amino acids. Germline V gene data show CDR1 as MNHEY and CDR2 as SMNVEV (reference sequence). This rearrangement joins TRBV27 to TRBJ1-4; D unresolved. The sample here was CD8+ T cells sorted from blood, taken at week 0. The origin of this receptor is a human donor with alopecia areata. Here the CDR3 reads CASSLLGGPNEKLFF. The CDR3 DNA reads as TGTGCCAGCAGTTTATTGGGAGGGCCTAATGAAAAACTGTTTTTT.